This record looks at one TCR beta chain sequence and its context. The record originates from a study of CD8+ T cells in alopecia areata. RNA was isolated and reverse transcribed to cDNA, the sequencing template. Libraries were prepared by immunoSEQ multiplex PCR; TCRdb keeps only in-frame clonotypes and omits some of them. Of roughly 190,000 clones listed, over 55% are singletons. Treatment described: oral pan-JAK inhibitor, 5-10 mg twice daily. Germline values: CDR1 SQVTM, CDR2 ANQGSEA. CDR3 size: 14 residues. With 5 bases removed from V and 4 bases from J, the gap between germline ends came to 17 bases.

The receptor was isolated from a human donor with alopecia areata. Sequences were derived from CD4+ T cells sorted from blood, sampled at week 24, from a patient treated with tofacitinib. V is TRBV29-1 and J is TRBJ2-5; a weak D match, TRBD1 (6 bases). The CDR3 DNA follows: TGCAGCGTTCGTGGGACACTTCGTACAGAGACCCAGTACTTC. Encoded protein: CSVRGTLRTETQYF.